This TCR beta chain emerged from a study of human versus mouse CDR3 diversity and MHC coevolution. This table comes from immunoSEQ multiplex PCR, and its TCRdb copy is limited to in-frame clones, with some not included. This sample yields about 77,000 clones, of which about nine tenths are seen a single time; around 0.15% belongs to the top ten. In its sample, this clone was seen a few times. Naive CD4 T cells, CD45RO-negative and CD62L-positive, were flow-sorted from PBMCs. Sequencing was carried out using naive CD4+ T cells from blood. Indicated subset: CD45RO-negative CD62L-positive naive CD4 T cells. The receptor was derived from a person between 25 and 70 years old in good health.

CDR3 loop: CASSVAEGRGMDTQYF. Written as DNA, the CDR3 is TGTGCCAGCAGCGTAGCTGAAGGGAGGGGTATGGATACGCAGTATTTT. The chain recombines TRBV9 with TRBJ2-3; TRBD2 aligns across 7 bases. Germline CDR1 reads SGDLS; CDR2 reads YYNGEE. The CDR3 is 16 residues long. Losses at the gene ends were 0 bases for V and 6 bases for J; bases not matched to a gene: 10.